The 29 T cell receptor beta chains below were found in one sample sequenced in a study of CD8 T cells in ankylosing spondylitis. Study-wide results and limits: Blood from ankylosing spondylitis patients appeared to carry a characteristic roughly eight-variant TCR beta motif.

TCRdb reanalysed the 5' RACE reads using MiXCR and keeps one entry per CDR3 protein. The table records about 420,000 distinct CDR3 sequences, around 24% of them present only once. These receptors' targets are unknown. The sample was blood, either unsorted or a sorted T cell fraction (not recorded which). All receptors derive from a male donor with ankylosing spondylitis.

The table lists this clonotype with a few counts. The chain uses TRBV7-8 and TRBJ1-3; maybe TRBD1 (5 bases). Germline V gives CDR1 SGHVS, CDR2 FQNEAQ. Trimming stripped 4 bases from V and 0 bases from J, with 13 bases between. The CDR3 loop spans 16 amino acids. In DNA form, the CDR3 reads TGTGCCAGCAGCTCGAATTTACAGGTCTCTGGAAACACCATATATTTT. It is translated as CASSSNLQVSGNTIYF.

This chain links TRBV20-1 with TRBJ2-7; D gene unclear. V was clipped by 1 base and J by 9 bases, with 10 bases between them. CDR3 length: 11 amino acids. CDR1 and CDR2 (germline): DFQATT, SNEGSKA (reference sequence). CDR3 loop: CSARVPIGQYF. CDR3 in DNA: TGCAGTGCTAGAGTCCCCATAGGGCAGTACTTC.

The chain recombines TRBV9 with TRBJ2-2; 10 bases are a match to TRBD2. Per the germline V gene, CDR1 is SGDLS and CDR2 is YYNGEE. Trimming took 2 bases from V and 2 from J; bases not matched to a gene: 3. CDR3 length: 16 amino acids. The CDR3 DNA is TGTGCCAGCAGCGTCCGGACTAGCGGAAACACCGGGGAGCTGTTTTTT. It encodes CASSVRTSGNTGELFF.

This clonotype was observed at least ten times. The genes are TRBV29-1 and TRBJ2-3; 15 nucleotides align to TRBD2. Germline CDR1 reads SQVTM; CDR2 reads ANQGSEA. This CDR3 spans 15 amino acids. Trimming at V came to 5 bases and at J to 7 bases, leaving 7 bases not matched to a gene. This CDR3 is CSVSGGLAGGYTQYF. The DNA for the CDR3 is TGCAGCGTTTCAGGAGGACTAGCGGGAGGGTATACGCAGTATTTT.

The CDR3 coding sequence is TGTGCCAGCAGCCCCGACCAATACAGCACAGATACGCAGTATTTT. This encodes CASSPDQYSTDTQYF. J is TRBJ2-3 and V is TRBV6-1; D unclear. This CDR3 region has 15 residues. CDR1 is MNHNS and CDR2 is SASEGT in the germline V gene. V was clipped by 6 bases and J by 0 bases, with 13 bases between them.

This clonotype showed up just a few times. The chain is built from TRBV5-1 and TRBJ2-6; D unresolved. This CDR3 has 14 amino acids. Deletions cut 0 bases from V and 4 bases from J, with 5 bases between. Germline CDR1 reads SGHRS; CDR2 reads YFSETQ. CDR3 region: CASSLAIGANVLTF. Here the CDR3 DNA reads TGCGCCAGCAGCTTGGCAATAGGGGCCAACGTCCTGACTTTC.

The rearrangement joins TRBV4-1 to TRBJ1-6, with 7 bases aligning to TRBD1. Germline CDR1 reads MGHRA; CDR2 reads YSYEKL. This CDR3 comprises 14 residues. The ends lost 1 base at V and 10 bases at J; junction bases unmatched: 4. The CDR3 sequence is CASSQVQGDSPLHF. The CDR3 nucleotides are TGCGCCAGCAGCCAAGTCCAGGGGGACTCACCCCTCCACTTT.

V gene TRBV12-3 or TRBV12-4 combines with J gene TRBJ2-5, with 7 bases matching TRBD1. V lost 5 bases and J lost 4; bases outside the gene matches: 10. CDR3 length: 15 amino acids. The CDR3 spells CASSLPTGRRETQYF. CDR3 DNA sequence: TGTGCCAGCAGTCTACCGACAGGGCGGAGAGAGACCCAGTACTTC.

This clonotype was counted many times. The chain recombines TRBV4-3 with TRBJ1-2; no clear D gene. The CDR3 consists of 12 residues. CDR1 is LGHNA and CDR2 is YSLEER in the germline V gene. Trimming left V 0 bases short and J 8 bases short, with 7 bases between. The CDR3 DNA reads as TGCGCCAGCAGCCAAGATCGTAGGGGCTACACCTTC. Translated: CASSQDRRGYTF.

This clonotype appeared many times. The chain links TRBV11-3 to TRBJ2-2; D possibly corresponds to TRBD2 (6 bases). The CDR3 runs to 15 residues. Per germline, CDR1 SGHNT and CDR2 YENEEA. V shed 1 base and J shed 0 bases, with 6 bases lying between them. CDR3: CASSLGLANTGELFF. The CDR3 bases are TGTGCCAGCAGCTTAGGACTAGCGAACACCGGGGAGCTGTTTTTT.

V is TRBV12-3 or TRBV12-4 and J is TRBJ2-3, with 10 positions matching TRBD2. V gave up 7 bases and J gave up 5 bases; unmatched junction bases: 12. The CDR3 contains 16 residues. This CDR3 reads CASNPFGSGRGDTQYF. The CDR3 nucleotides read TGTGCCAGCAACCCTTTTGGGAGCGGGAGGGGAGATACGCAGTATTTT.

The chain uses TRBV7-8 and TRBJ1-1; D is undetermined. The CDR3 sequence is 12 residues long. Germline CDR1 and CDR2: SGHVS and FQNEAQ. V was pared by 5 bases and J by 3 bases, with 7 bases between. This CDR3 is CASSPRYTEAFF. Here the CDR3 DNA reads TGTGCCAGCAGCCCTCGTTACACTGAAGCTTTCTTT.

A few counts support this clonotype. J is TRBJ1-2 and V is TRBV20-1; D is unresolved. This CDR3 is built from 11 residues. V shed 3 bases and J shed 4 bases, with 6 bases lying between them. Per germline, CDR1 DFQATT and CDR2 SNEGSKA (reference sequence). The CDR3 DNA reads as TGCAGTGCTAGTCTGCCCTATGGCTACACCTTC. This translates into CSASLPYGYTF.

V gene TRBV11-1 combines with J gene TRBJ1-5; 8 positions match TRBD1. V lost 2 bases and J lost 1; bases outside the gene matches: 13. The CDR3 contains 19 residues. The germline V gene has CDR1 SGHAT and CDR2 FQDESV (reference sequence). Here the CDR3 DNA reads TGTGCCAGCAGCTTAATCATGGCAGGGGGCGCTGAGAGCAATCAGCCCCAGCATTTT. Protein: CASSLIMAGGAESNQPQHF.

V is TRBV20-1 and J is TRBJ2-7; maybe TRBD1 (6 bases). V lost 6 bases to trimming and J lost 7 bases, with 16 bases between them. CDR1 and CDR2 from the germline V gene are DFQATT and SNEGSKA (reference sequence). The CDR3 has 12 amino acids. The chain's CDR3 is CSAKQGPKEQYF. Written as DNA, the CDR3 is TGCAGTGCAAAACAGGGCCCTAAAGAGCAGTACTTC.

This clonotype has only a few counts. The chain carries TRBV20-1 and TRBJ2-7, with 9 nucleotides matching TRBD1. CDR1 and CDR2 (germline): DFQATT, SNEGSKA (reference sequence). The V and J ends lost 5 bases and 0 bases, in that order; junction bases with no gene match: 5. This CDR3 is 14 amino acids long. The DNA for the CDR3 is TGCAGTGCTGAACAGGGGGCGAACTCCTACGAGCAGTACTTC. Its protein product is CSAEQGANSYEQYF.

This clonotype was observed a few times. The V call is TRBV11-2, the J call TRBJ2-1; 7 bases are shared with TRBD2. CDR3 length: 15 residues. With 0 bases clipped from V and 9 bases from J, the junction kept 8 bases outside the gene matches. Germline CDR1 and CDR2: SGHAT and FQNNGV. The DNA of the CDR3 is TGTGCCAGCAGCTTAGATGGGTTGCGGGAGACTGAGCAGTTCTTC. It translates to CASSLDGLRETEQFF. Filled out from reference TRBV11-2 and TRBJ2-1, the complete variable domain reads EAGVAQSPRYKIIEKRQSVAFWCNPISGHATLYWYQQILGQGPKLLIQFQNNGVVDDSQLPKDRFSAERLKGVDSTLKIQPAKLEDSAVYLCASSLDGLRETEQFFGPGTRLTVL.

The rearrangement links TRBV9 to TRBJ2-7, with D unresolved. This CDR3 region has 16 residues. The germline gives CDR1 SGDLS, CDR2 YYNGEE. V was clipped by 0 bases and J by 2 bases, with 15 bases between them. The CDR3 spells CASSVGPLDPTYEQYF. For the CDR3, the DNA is TGTGCCAGCAGCGTAGGCCCCCTCGACCCCACCTACGAGCAGTACTTC.

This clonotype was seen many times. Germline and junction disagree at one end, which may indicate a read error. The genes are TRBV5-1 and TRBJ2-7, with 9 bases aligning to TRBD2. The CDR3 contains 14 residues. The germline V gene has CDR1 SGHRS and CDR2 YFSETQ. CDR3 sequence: CASSVTSGSYEQYF. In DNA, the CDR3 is TGTGCCAGCAGCGTGACTAGCGGTTCCTACGAGCAGTACTTC.

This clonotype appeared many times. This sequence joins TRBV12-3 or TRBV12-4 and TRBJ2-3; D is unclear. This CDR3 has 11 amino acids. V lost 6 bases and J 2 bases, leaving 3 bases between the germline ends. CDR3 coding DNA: TGTGCCAGCAGCCTCACAGATACGCAGTATTTT. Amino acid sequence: CASSLTDTQYF.

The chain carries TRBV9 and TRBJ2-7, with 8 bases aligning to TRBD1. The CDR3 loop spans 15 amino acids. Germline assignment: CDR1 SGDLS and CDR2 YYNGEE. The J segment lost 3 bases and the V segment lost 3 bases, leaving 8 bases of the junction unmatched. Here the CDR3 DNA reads TGTGCCAGCAGCGAGCGGACAGGGAAAAACTACGAGCAGTACTTC. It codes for CASSERTGKNYEQYF.

CDR3 nucleotides: TGCGCCAGCAGCCCGGGGTTAAACTACAATGAGCAGTTCTTC. Translation: CASSPGLNYNEQFF. The J gene is TRBJ2-1, the V gene TRBV5-1; TRBD2 might be the D (5 bases). CDR1 is SGHRS, CDR2 YFSETQ, per germline. The V end lost 4 bases, the J end lost 3 bases, and 11 bases lay between the germline ends. The CDR3 is 14 amino acids. Together with reference TRBV5-1 and TRBJ2-1, the CDR3 gives the full variable domain: KAGVTQTPRYLIKTRGQQVTLSCSPISGHRSVSWYQQTPGQGLQFLFEYFSETQRNKGNFPGRFSGRQFSNSRSEMNVSTLELGDSALYLCASSPGLNYNEQFFGPGTRLTVL.

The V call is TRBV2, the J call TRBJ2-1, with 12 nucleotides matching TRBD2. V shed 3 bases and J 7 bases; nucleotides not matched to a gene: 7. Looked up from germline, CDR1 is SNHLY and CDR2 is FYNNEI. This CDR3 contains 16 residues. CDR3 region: CASSEPLAGGPNEQFF. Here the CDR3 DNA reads TGTGCCAGCAGTGAGCCCCTAGCGGGAGGGCCGAATGAGCAGTTCTTC.

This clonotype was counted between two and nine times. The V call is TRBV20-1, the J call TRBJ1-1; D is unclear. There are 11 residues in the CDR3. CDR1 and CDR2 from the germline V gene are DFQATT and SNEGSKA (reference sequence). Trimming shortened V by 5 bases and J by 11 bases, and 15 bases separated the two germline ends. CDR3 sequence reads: CSASGILAAFF. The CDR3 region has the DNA TGCAGTGCTTCCGGGATCCTAGCGGCTTTCTTT.

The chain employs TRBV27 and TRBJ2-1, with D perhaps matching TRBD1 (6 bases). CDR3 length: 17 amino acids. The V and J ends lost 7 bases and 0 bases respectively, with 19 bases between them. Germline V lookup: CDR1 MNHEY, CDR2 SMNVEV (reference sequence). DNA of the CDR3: TGTGCCAGCATGAACCTCTCAGGACAGCGCTCCTACAATGAGCAGTTCTTC. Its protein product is CASMNLSGQRSYNEQFF.

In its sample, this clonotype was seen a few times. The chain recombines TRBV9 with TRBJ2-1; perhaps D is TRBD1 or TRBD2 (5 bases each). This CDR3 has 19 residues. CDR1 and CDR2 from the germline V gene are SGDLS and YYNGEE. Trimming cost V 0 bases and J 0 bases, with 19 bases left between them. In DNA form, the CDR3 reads TGTGCCAGCAGCGTAGAGAGAATGGGACCGGAGAGCTCCTACAATGAGCAGTTCTTC. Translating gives CASSVERMGPESSYNEQFF.

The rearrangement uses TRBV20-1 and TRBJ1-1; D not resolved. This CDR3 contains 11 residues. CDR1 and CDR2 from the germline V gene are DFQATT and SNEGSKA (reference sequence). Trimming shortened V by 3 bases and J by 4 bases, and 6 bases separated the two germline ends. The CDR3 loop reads CSASPFTEAFF. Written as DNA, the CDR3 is TGCAGTGCTAGTCCGTTCACTGAAGCTTTCTTT.

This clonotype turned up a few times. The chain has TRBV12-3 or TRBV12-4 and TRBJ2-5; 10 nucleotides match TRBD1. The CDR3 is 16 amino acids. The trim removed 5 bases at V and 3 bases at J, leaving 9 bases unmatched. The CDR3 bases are TGTGCCAGCAGTCCCACCGGGACAGGGGCAAAAGAGACCCAGTACTTC. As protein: CASSPTGTGAKETQYF.

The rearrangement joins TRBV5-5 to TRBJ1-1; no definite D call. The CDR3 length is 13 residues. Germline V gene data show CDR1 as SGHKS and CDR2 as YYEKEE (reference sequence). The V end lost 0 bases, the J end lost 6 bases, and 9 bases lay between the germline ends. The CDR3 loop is CASSLVGVAEAFF. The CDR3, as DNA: TGTGCCAGCAGCTTGGTTGGGGTGGCTGAAGCTTTCTTT.